The entry below gives a single T cell receptor (beta chain) sequence along with its context. The sample originates from a study of blood T cell repertoires in COVID-19. Across the study: Sites in the United States, Italy and Spain provided acute and convalescent COVID-19 samples. PBMCs, B-cell-depleted T cells, or T cells were the source of the cDNA or gDNA that made up the material.

Two negative PCRs, clearance, or symptom resolution were required of recovered Cohort 3 donors. The V and J ends lost 1 base and 2 bases respectively, with 10 bases between them. CDR3 size: 14 residues. Looked up from germline, CDR1 is SGDLS and CDR2 is YYNGEE. Here immunoSEQ multiplex PCR was the method, and the copy in TCRdb shows in-frame clones only, minus some. Among 110,000 to 150,000 clones listed, approximately 80% were seen once. The chain uses TRBV9 and TRBJ2-7; a weak D match, TRBD1 (5 bases). Input material: PBMCs or T cells enriched from blood (not recorded which). The source is a man aged 50-59 years who had recovered from COVID-19. For the CDR3, the DNA is TGTGCCAGCAGCGTAATCGACAGCCCCTACGAGCAGTACTTC. Its translation: CASSVIDSPYEQYF.